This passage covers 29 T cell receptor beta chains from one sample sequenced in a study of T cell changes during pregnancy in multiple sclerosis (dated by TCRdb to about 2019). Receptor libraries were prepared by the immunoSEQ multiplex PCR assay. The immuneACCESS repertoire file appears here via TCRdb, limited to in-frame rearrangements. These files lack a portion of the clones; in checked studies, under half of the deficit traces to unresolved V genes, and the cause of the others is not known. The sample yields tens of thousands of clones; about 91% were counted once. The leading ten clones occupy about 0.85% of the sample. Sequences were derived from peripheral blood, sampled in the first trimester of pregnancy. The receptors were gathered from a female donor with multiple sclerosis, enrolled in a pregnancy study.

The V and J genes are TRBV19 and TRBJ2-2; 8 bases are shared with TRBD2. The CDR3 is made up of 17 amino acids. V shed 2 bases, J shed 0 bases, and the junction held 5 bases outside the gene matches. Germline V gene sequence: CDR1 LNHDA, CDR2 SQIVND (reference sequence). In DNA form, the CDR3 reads TGTGCCAGTAGTATACTGGGCGGGGGGACGAACACCGGGGAGCTGTTTTTT. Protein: CASSILGGGTNTGELFF.

CDR3 loop: CASSLEAGSKETQYF. For the CDR3, the DNA is TGCGCCAGCAGCTTGGAAGCGGGTTCAAAAGAGACCCAGTACTTC. The chain carries TRBV5-1 and TRBJ2-5, with D perhaps TRBD2 (6 bases). Per the germline V gene, CDR1 is SGHRS and CDR2 is YFSETQ. CDR3 length: 15 amino acids. With 0 bases removed from V and 3 bases from J, the gap between germline ends came to 12 bases.

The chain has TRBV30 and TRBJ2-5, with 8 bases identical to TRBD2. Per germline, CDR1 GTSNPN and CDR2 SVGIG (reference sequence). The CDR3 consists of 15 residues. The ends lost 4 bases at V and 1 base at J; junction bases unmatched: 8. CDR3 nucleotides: TGTGCCTGGACATCGGCGGGGGGTCCCCAAGAGACCCAGTACTTC. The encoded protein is CAWTSAGGPQETQYF.

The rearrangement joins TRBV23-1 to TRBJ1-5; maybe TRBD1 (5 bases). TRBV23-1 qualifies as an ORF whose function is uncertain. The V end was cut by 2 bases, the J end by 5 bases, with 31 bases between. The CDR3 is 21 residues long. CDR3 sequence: CASSQDRREKDAQGEYQPQHF. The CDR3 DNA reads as TGCGCCAGCAGTCAAGACCGACGGGAGAAGGACGCACAAGGGGAGTATCAGCCCCAGCATTTT.

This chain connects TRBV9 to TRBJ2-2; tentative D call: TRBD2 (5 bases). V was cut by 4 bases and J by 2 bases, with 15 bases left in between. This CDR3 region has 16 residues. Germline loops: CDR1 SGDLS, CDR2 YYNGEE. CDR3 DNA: TGTGCCAGCAGCCCTTTAGAGAGGGTTAACACCGGGGAGCTGTTTTTT. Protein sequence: CASSPLERVNTGELFF. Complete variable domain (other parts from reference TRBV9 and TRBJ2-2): DSGVTQTPKHLITATGQRVTLRCSPRSGDLSVYWYQQSLDQGLQFLIQYYNGEERAKGNILERFSAQQFPDLHSELNLSSLELGDSALYFCASSPLERVNTGELFFGEGSRLTVL.

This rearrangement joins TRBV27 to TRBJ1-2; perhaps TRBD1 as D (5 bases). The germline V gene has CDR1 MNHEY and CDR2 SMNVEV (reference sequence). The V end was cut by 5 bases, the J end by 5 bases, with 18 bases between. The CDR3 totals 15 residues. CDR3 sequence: CASSPIGGARYGYTF. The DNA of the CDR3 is TGTGCCAGCAGTCCGATAGGCGGGGCGCGTTATGGCTACACCTTC.

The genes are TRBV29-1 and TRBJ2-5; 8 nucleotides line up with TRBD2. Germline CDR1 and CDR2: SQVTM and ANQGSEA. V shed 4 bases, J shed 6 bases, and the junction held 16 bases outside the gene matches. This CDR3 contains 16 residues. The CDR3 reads CSVGPRLASPRQTQYF. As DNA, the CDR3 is TGCAGCGTTGGGCCCCGACTAGCGTCCCCCCGCCAGACCCAGTACTTC. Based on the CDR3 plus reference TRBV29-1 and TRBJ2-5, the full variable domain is SAVISQKPSRDICQRGTSLTIQCQVDSQVTMMFWYRQQPGQSLTLIATANQGSEATYESGFVIDKFPISRPNLTFSTLTVSNMSPEDSSIYLCSVGPRLASPRQTQYFGPGTRLLVL.

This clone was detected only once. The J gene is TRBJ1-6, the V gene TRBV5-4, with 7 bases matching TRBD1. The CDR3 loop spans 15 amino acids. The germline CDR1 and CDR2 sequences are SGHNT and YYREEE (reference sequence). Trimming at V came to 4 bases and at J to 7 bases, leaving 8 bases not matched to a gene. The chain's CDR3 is CASSAGQVENSPLHF. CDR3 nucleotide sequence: TGTGCCAGCAGCGCTGGACAGGTCGAGAATTCACCCCTCCACTTT. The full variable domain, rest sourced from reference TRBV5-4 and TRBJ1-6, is ETGVTQSPTHLIKTRGQQVTLRCSSQSGHNTVSWYQQALGQGPQFIFQYYREEENGRGNFPPRFSGLQFPNYSSELNVNALELDDSALYLCASSAGQVENSPLHFGNGTRLTVT.

In DNA, the CDR3 is TGTGCCAGTAGTCCCCTTGGAGGGGCTGGGAATGCTGAAGCTTTCTTT. This encodes CASSPLGGAGNAEAFF. The chain recombines TRBV19 with TRBJ1-1; tentatively, D is TRBD1 (5 bases). CDR1 is LNHDA and CDR2 is SQIVND in the germline V gene (reference sequence). V was clipped by 5 bases and J by 6 bases, with 22 bases between them. The CDR3 consists of 16 residues.

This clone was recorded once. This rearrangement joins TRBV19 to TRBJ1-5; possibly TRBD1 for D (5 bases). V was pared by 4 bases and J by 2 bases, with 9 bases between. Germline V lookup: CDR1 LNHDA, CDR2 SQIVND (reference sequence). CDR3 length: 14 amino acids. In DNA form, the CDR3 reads TGTGCCAGTAGTAGGGGGGAGGGCAATCAGCCCCAGCATTTT. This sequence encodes CASSRGEGNQPQHF. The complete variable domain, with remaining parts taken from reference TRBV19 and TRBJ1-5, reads DGGITQSPKYLFRKEGQNVTLSCEQNLNHDAMYWYRQDPGQGLRLIYYSQIVNDFQKGDIAEGYSVSREKKESFPLTVTSAQKNPTAFYLCASSRGEGNQPQHFGDGTRLSIL.

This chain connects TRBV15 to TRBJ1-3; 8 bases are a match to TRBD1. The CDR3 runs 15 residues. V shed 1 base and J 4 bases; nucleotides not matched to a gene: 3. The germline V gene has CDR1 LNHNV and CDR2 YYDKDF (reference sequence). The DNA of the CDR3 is TGTGCCACCAGCAGAGGGCAGGGGGCAGGAAACACCATATATTTT. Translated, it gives CATSRGQGAGNTIYF.

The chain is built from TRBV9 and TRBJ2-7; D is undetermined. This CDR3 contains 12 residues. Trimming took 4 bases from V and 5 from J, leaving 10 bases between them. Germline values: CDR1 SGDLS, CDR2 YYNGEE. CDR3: CASSLSSDEQYF. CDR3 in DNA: TGTGCCAGCAGCTTATCATCGGACGAGCAGTACTTC.

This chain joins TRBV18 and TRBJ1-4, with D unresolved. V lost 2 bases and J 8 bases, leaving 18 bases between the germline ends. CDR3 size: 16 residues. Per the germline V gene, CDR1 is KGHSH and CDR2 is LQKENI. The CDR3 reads CASSPNPPRSTEKLFF. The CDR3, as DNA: TGTGCCAGCTCACCAAACCCTCCACGTAGTACCGAAAAACTGTTTTTT.

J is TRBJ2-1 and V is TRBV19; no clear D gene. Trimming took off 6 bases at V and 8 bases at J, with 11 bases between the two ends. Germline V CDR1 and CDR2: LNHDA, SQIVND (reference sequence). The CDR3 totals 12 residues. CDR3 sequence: CASSPNLYEQFF. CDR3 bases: TGTGCCAGTAGCCCCAACTTGTATGAGCAGTTCTTC.

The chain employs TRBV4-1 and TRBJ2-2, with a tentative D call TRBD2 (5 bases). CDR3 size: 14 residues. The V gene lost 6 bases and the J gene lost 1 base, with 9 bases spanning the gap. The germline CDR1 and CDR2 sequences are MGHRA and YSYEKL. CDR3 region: CASRASMNTGELFF. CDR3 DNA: TGCGCCAGCAGGGCTAGCATGAACACCGGGGAGCTGTTTTTT.

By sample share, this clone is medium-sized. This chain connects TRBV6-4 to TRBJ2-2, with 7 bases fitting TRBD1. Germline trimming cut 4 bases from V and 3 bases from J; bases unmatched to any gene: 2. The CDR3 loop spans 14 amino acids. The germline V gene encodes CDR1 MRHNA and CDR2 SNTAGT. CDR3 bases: TGTGCCAGCAGTGGAGACAGGGACACCGGGGAGCTGTTTTTT. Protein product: CASSGDRDTGELFF.

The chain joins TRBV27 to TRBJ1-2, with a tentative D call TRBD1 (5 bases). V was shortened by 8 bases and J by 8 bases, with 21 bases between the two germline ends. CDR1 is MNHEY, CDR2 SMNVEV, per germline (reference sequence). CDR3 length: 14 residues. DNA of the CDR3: TGTGCCAGCTCCCGGGGAGGGGAGGTAGGCGGCTACACCTTC. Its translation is CASSRGGEVGGYTF.

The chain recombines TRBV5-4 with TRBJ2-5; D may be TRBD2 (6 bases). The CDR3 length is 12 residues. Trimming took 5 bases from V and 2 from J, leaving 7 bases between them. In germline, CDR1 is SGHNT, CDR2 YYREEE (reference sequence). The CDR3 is CASSRGQETQYF. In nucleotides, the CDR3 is TGTGCCAGCAGTCGGGGGCAAGAGACCCAGTACTTC.

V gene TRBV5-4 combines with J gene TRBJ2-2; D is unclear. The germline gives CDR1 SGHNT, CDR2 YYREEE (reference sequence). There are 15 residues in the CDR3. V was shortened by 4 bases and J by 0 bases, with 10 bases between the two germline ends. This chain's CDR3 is CASSPETANTGELFF. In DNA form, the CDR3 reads TGTGCCAGCAGCCCGGAAACAGCGAACACCGGGGAGCTGTTTTTT.

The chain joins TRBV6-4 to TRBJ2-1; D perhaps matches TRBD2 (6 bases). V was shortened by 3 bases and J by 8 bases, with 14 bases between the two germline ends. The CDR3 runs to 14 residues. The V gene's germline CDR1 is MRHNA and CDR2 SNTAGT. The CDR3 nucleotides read TGTGCCAGCAGTGAGGAGGGGACGGTACATGAGCAGTTCTTC. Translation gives CASSEEGTVHEQFF.

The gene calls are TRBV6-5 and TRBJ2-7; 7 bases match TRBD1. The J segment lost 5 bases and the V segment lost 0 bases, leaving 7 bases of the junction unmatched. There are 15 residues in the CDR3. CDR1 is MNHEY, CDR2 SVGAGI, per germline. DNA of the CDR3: TGTGCCAGCAGTTACTCTCCAGGGGGAATCCACGAGCAGTACTTC. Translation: CASSYSPGGIHEQYF.

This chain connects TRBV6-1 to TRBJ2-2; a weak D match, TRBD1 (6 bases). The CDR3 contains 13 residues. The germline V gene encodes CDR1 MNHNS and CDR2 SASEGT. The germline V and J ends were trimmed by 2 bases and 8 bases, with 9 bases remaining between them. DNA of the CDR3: TGTGCCAGCAGTGAAATCGGGACAGGGGAGCTGTTTTTT. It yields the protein CASSEIGTGELFF.

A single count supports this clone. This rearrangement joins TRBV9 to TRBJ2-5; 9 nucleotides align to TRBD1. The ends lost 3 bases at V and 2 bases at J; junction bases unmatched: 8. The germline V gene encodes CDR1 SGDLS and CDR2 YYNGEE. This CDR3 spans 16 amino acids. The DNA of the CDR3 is TGTGCCAGCAGCGACGGACAGGGGCGAGGGCAAGAGACCCAGTACTTC. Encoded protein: CASSDGQGRGQETQYF.

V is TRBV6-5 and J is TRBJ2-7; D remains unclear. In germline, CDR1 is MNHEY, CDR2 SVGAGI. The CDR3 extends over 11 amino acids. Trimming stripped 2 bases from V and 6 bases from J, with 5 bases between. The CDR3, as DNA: TGTGCCAGCAGTTACGGAGTCGAGCAGTACTTC. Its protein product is CASSYGVEQYF.

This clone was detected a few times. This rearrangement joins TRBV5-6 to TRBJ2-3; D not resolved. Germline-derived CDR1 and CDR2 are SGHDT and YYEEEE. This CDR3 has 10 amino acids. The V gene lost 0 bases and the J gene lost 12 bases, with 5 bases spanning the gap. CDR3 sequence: CASSLGPQYF. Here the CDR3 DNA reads TGTGCCAGCAGCTTGGGGCCTCAGTATTTT.

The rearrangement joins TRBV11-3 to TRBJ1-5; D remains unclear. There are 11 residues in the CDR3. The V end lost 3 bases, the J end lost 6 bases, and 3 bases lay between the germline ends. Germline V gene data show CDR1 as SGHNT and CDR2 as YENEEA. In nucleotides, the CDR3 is TGTGCCAGCAGCTTCGGTCAGCCCCAGCATTTT. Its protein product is CASSFGQPQHF. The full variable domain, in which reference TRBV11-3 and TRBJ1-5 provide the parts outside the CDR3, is EAGVVQSPRYKIIEKKQPVAFWCNPISGHNTLYWYLQNLGQGPELLIRYENEEAVDDSQLPKDRFSAERLKGVDSTLKIQPAELGDSAVYLCASSFGQPQHFGDGTRLSIL.

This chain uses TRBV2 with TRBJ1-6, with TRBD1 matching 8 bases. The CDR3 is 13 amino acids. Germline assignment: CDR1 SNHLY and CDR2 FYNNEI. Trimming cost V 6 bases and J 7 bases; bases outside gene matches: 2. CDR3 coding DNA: TGTGCCAGCAGACGGACAGGGAATTCACCCCTCCACTTT. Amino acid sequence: CASRRTGNSPLHF.

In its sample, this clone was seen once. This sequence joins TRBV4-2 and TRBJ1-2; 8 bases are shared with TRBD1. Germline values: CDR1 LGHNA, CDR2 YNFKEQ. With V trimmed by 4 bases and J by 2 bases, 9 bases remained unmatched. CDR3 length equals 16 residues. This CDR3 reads CASSPLFRGRNYGYTF. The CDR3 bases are TGTGCCAGCAGCCCCCTCTTCAGGGGGCGCAACTATGGCTACACCTTC.

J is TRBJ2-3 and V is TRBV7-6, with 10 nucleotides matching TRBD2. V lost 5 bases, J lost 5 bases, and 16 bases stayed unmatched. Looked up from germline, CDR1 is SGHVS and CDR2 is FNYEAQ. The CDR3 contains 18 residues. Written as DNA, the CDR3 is TGTGCCAGCAGCCCAGCGTTCGGCAGCGGGGGGGCAATAGATACGCAGTATTTT. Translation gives CASSPAFGSGGAIDTQYF.